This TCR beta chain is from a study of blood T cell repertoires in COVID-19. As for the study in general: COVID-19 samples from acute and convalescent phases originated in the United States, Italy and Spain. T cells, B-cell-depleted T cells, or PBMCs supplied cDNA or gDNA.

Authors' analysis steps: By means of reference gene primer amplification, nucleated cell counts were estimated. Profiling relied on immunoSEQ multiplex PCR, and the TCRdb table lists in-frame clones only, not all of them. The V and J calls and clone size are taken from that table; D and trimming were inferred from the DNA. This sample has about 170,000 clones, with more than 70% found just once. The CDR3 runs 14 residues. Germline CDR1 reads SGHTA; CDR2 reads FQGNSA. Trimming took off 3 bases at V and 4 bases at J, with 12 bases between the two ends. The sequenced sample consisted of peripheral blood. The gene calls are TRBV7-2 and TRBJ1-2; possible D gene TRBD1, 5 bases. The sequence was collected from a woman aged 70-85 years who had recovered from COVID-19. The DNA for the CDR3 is TGTGCCAGCAGCTTCCAGGGAATAGGCTATGGCTACACCTTC. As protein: CASSFQGIGYGYTF.